This TCR beta chain is drawn from a study of CD8+ T cells in alopecia areata. In its sample, this clone was seen a few times. V lost 3 bases and J lost 5; bases outside the gene matches: 4. The germline V gene has CDR1 GTSNPN and CDR2 SVGIG (reference sequence). The CDR3 length is 13 residues. RNA was isolated and reverse transcribed to cDNA, the sequencing template. The table came from immunoSEQ multiplex PCR; TCRdb's copy has only in-frame clones and leaves some out. Counted here are about 250,000 clones, 65% to 70% occurring once; the ten biggest clones make up 1.2%. The chain is built from TRBV30 and TRBJ2-3, with 8 positions matching TRBD2. This TCR derives from a human donor with alopecia areata. Sequencing used CD4+ T cells sorted from blood, obtained at week 0. CDR3 sequence (DNA): TGTGCCTGGAGCAACGGGGGGGGAGATACGCAGTATTTT. Residues: CAWSNGGGDTQYF.